Listed here are 12 T cell receptor beta chains from one sample, sequenced in a study of shared clonotypes between healthy human individuals. Naive CD8 cells lacked CD45RO, underwent positive selection for CCR7 and left out terminally differentiated effector memory CD45RA+ cells. The assay was immunoSEQ multiplex PCR, and TCRdb's table has in-frame clones only and misses some. The sample shows about 2.1 million clones, around 93% of them seen only once. Material: naive CD8+ T cells from PBMCs. These receptors originate from a man younger than 35 in good health. Some clones in this sample may be carry-over from other donors' samples.

The gene calls are TRBV7-6 and TRBJ2-4; 13 bases agree with TRBD2. CDR3 length equals 16 residues. Unmatched junction bases numbered 5, after V lost 5 bases and J lost 4 bases. The germline V gene has CDR1 SGHVS and CDR2 FNYEAQ. The CDR3 DNA follows: TGTGCCAGCAGCCCACTAGCGGGAGGGCCAAAAAACATTCAGTACTTC. This codes for CASSPLAGGPKNIQYF.

The J gene is TRBJ1-2, the V gene TRBV5-1; the D gene is possibly TRBD1 (5 bases). Trimming stripped 0 bases from V and 7 bases from J, with 16 bases between. CDR1 is SGHRS, CDR2 YFSETQ, per germline. This CDR3 is 15 amino acids long. The CDR3: CASSLADLGVGGYTF. The CDR3 DNA reads TGCGCCAGCAGCTTGGCCGACTTGGGGGTAGGTGGCTACACCTTC.

This chain links TRBV18 with TRBJ1-2, with 9 bases lining up with TRBD1. The CDR3 has 15 amino acids. Germline V gene sequence: CDR1 KGHSH, CDR2 LQKENI. V shed 4 bases and J 7 bases; nucleotides not matched to a gene: 10. The CDR3, as DNA: TGTGCCAGCTCACTTAACCGGGACAGGGAGTTTGGCTACACCTTC. This translates into CASSLNRDREFGYTF.

The genes are TRBV7-6 and TRBJ1-3, with TRBD1 identical over 8 bases. CDR3 length: 17 amino acids. V lost 6 bases to trimming and J lost 1 base; unmatched junction nucleotides: 11. The germline CDR1 and CDR2 sequences are SGHVS and FNYEAQ. The CDR3 DNA reads TGTGCCAGCAGTGCCTATCGACAGGGGTCTTCTGGAAACACCATATATTTT. Protein: CASSAYRQGSSGNTIYF.

The rearrangement joins TRBV4-1 to TRBJ2-2, with D tentatively TRBD1 or TRBD2 (5 bases each). The CDR3 spans 17 residues. In germline, CDR1 is MGHRA, CDR2 YSYEKL. Trimming stripped 4 bases from V and 0 bases from J, with 15 bases between. CDR3 in amino acids: CASSLGKGTANTGELFF. As DNA, the CDR3 is TGCGCCAGCAGCCTAGGAAAGGGGACGGCGAACACCGGGGAGCTGTTTTTT.

This chain connects TRBV6-5 to TRBJ2-3, with D hard to call. Germline V CDR1 and CDR2: MNHEY, SVGAGI. V dropped 1 base and J dropped 2 bases, with 7 bases sitting between them. This CDR3 comprises 14 residues. This CDR3 is CASSYFQSTDTQYF. The DNA for the CDR3 is TGTGCCAGCAGTTACTTTCAATCCACAGATACGCAGTATTTT.

The J gene is TRBJ2-7, the V gene TRBV27, with D perhaps matching TRBD1 (5 bases). CDR1 is MNHEY and CDR2 is SMNVEV in the germline V gene (reference sequence). CDR3 length: 15 residues. V was pared by 2 bases and J by 3 bases, with 14 bases between. The CDR3 sequence is CASSLGVGADYEQYF. CDR3 DNA sequence: TGTGCCAGCAGTTTAGGGGTAGGGGCGGACTACGAGCAGTACTTC.

The J gene is TRBJ1-1, the V gene TRBV28, with a tentative D call TRBD1 (5 bases). Germline CDR1 reads MDHEN; CDR2 reads SYDVKM. CDR3 length equals 14 residues. The ends were cut back, 3 bases at V and 3 bases at J, with 11 bases in the middle. The CDR3 coding sequence is TGTGCCAGCAGTTTCCGGGGGACTCACACTGAAGCTTTCTTT. Translated: CASSFRGTHTEAFF.

The chain has TRBV27 and TRBJ1-2, with 7 bases identical to TRBD1. CDR1 is MNHEY, CDR2 SMNVEV, per germline (reference sequence). The CDR3 spans 17 residues. The J segment lost 7 bases and the V segment lost 6 bases, leaving 20 bases of the junction unmatched. The CDR3 DNA reads TGTGCCAGCAGGGGAGTCATTCAAGGGGGCGAGTTCGGTGGCTACACCTTC. Translated, it gives CASRGVIQGGEFGGYTF.

The chain recombines TRBV15 with TRBJ2-5, with D possibly being TRBD1 or TRBD2 (5 bases each). There are 16 residues in the CDR3. Trimming took 0 bases from V and 0 from J, leaving 11 bases between them. Germline loops: CDR1 LNHNV, CDR2 YYDKDF (reference sequence). DNA for the CDR3: TGTGCCACCAGCAGAGATCGGGGCAGCTACCAAGAGACCCAGTACTTC. As protein: CATSRDRGSYQETQYF.

This chain connects TRBV7-9 to TRBJ1-4; D not resolved. V was pared by 1 base and J by 8 bases, with 23 bases between. The germline V gene encodes CDR1 SEHNR and CDR2 FQNEAQ (reference sequence). The CDR3 length is 18 residues. The CDR3 DNA reads as TGTGCCAGCAGCTTAGGATCGTCCCGACCCTCTGCGGGGGAAAAACTGTTTTTT. Translated, it gives CASSLGSSRPSAGEKLFF.

The V call is TRBV5-8, the J call TRBJ2-7; perhaps TRBD2 as D (10 bases). Deletions cut 4 bases from V and 2 bases from J, with 25 bases between. The CDR3 spans 18 residues. The germline V gene has CDR1 SGHTS and CDR2 YDEGEE. In DNA, the CDR3 is TGTGCCAGCAGCACAGGGACAGGGCGGCTAGCGGGGGCCTACGAGCAGTACTTC. Protein sequence: CASSTGTGRLAGAYEQYF.